This TCR beta chain stems from a study of blood T cell repertoires in COVID-19. Clones were read by immunoSEQ multiplex PCR, and TCRdb kept only the in-frame ones, dropping some. The sample comprises roughly 390,000 clones, roughly 85% of which are singletons, and roughly 3.4% rests with the top ten. Trimming removed 8 bases from V and 6 bases from J; junction bases left unmatched: 12. This CDR3 spans 15 amino acids. Per the germline V gene, CDR1 is SNHLY and CDR2 is FYNNEI. This receptor was obtained from a woman under 30 with acute or convalescent COVID-19. Sequences were obtained from peripheral blood. The rearrangement links TRBV2 to TRBJ1-4, with 7 bases aligning to TRBD1. CDR3 in DNA: TGTGCCAGCCATTTTGTGGGGACAGATGATGAAAAACTGTTTTTT. Its protein product is CASHFVGTDDEKLFF.